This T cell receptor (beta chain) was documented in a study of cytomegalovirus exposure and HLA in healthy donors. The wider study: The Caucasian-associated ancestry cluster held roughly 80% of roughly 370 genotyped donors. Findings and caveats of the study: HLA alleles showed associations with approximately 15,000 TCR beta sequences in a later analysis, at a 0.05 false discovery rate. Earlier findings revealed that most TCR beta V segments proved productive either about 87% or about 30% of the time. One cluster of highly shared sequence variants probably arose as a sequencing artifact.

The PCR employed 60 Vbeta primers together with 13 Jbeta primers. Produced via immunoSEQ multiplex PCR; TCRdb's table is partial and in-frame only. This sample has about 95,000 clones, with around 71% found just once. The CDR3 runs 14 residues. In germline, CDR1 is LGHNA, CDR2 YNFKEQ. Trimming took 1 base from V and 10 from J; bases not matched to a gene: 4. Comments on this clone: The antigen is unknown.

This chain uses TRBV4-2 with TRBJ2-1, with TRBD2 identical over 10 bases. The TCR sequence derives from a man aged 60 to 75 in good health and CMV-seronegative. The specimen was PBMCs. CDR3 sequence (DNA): TGTGCCAGCAGCCAAGTACTAGCGGGACAAGAGCAGTTCTTC. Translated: CASSQVLAGQEQFF.